This T cell receptor beta chain was sequenced for a study of early T cells in non-severe SARS-CoV-2 infection. TCRdb reanalysed the 5' RACE reads using MiXCR and keeps one entry per CDR3 protein. The data contain tens of thousands of distinct CDR3 sequences, 4.8% of them singletons. Germline CDR1 SGHRS, CDR2 YFSETQ. This CDR3 has 15 amino acids. V lost 2 bases and J lost 2, with 14 bases in between. This clonotype was seen at least ten times. The rearrangement joins TRBV5-1 to TRBJ2-7; either TRBD1 or TRBD2 may supply D (6 bases each). Material for sequencing was whole blood. The receptor was derived from an adult who was a healthcare worker with PCR-confirmed SARS-CoV-2 infection or an uninfected control (not recorded which). Here the CDR3 DNA reads TGCGCCAGCAGCTTCGGGGGCCGAGGGGCCTACGAGCAGTACTTC. Its protein product is CASSFGGRGAYEQYF.